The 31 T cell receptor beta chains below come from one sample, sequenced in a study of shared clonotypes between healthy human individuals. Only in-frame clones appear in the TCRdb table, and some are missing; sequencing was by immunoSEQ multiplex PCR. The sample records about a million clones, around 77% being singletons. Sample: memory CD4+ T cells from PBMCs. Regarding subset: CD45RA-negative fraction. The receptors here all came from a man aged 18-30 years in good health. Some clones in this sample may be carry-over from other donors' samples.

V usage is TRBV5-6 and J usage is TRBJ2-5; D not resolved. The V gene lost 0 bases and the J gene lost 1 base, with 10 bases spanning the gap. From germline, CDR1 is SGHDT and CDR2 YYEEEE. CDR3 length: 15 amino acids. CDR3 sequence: CASSLVGGLQETQYF. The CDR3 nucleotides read TGTGCCAGCAGCTTGGTGGGCGGCCTCCAAGAGACCCAGTACTTC.

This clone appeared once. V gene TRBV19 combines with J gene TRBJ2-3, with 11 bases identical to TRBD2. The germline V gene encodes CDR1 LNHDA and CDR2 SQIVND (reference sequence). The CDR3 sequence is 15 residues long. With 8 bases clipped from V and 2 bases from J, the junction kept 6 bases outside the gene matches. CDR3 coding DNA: TGTGCCAGTTCCTTGGGACTAGCGGCCACAGATACGCAGTATTTT. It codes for CASSLGLAATDTQYF.

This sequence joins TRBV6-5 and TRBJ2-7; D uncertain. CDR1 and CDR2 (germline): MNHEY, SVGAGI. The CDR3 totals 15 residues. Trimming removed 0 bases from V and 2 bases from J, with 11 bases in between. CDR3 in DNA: TGTGCCAGCAGTTACTCTGGCACTGCCCCCTACGAGCAGTACTTC. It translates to CASSYSGTAPYEQYF.

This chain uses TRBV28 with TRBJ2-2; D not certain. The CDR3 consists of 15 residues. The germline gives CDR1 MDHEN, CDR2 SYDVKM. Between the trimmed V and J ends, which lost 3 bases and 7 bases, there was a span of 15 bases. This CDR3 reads CASSFRIKGVGELFF. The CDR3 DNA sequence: TGTGCCAGCAGTTTCAGAATCAAGGGTGTCGGGGAGCTGTTTTTT.

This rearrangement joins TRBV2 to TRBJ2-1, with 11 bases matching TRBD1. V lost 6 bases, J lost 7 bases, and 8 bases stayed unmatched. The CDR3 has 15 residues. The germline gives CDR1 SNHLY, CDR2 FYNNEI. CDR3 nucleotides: TGTGCCAGCAGGAGGGACAGGGGGGGTTGGAATGAGCAGTTCTTC. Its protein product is CASRRDRGGWNEQFF.

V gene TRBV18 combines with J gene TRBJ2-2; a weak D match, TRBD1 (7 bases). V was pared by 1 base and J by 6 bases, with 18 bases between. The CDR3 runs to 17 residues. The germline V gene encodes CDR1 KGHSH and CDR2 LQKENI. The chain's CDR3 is CASSPQGGTARAGELFF. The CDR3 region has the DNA TGTGCCAGCTCACCACAAGGGGGGACAGCTCGGGCCGGGGAGCTGTTTTTT.

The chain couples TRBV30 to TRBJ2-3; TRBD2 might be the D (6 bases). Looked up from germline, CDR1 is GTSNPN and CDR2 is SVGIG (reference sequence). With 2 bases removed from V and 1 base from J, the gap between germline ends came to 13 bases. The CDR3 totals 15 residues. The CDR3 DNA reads TGTGCCTGGAGTAAAGGGACTGGACGCACAGATACGCAGTATTTT. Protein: CAWSKGTGRTDTQYF.

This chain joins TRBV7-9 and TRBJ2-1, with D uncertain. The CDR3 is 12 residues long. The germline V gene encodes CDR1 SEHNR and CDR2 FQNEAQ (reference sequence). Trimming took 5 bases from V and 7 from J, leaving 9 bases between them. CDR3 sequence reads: CASSPRANEQFF. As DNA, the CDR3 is TGTGCCAGCAGCCCACGGGCTAATGAGCAGTTCTTC.

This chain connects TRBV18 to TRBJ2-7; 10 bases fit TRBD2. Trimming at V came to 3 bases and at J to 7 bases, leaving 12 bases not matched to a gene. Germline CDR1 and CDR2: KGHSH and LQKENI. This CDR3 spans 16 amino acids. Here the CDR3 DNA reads TGTGCCAGCTCACCGACTTCAGCGGGAGGGGGGGCGGAGCAGTACTTC. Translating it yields CASSPTSAGGGAEQYF.

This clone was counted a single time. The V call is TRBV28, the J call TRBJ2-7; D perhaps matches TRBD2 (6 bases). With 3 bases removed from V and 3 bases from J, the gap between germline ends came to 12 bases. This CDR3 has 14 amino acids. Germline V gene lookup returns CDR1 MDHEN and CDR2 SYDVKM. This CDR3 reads CASSFVQGLYEQYF. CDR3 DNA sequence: TGTGCCAGCAGTTTCGTGCAGGGACTCTACGAGCAGTACTTC.

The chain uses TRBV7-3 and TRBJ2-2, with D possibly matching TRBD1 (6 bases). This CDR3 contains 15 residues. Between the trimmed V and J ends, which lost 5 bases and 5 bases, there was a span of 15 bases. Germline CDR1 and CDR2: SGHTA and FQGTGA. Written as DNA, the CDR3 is TGTGCCAGCAGCCGGGGACACCCGGGGACCGGGGAGCTGTTTTTT. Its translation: CASSRGHPGTGELFF. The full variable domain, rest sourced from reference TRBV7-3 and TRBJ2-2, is GAGVSQTPSNKVTEKGKYVELRCDPISGHTALYWYRQSLGQGPEFLIYFQGTGAADDSGLPNDRFFAVRPEGSVSTLKIQRTERGDSAVYLCASSRGHPGTGELFFGEGSRLTVL.

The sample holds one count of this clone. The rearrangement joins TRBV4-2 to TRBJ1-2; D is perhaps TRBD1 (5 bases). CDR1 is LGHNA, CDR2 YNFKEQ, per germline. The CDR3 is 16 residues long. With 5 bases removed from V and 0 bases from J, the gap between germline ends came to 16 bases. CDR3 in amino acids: CASSRDGGGTNYGYTF. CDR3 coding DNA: TGTGCCAGCAGCAGAGATGGGGGGGGAACTAACTATGGCTACACCTTC.

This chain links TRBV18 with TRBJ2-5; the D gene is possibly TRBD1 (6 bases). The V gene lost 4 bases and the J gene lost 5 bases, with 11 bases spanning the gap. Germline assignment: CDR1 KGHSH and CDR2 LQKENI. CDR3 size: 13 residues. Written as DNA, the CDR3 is TGTGCCAGCTCACAAAGGACAGACGAGACCCAGTACTTC. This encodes CASSQRTDETQYF.

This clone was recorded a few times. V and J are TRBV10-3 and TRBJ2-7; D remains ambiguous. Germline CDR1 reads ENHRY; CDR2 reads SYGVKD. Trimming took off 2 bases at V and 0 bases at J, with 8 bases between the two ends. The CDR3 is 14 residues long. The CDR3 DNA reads TGTGCCATCAGTGAGGGTGTCGTCTCCTACGAGCAGTACTTC. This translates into CAISEGVVSYEQYF.

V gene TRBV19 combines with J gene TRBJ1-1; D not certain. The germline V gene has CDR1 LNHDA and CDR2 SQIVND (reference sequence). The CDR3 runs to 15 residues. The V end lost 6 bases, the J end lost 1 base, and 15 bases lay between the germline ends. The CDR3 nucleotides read TGTGCCAGTAGCCCCTACATCCCATCGAACACTGAAGCTTTCTTT. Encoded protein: CASSPYIPSNTEAFF.

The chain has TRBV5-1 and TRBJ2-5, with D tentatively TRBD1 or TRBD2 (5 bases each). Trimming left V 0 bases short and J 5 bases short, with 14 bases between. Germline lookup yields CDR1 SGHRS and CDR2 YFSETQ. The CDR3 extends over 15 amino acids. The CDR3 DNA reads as TGCGCCAGCAGCTTGGCGGTCTCCCGGGACGAGACCCAGTACTTC. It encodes CASSLAVSRDETQYF.

The CDR3 DNA reads as TGTGCCTGGAACAGGGGACCCACAGATACGCAGTATTTT. Amino acids: CAWNRGPTDTQYF. The gene calls are TRBV30 and TRBJ2-3; 7 positions agree with TRBD1. Trimming took 4 bases from V and 2 from J; bases not matched to a gene: 3. CDR3 length equals 13 residues. CDR1 is GTSNPN, CDR2 SVGIG, per germline (reference sequence).

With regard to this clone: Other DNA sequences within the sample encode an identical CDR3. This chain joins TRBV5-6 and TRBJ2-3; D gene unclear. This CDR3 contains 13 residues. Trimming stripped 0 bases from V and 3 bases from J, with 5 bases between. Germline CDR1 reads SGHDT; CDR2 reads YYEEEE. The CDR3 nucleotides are TGTGCCAGCAGCTTGGCTGGGACAGATACGCAGTATTTT. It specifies CASSLAGTDTQYF.

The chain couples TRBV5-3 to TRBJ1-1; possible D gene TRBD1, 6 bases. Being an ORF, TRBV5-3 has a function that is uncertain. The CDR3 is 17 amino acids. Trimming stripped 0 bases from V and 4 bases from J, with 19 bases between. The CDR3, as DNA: TGTGCCAGAAGCTTGGCTACCCCCACGACAGGACGCACTGAAGCTTTCTTT. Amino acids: CARSLATPTTGRTEAFF.

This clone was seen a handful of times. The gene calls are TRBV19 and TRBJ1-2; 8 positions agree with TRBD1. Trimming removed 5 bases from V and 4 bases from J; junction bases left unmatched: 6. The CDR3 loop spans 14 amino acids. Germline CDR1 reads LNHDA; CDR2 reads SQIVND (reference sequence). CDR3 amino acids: CASSPRGRAYGYTF. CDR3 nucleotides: TGTGCCAGTAGTCCCAGGGGGCGCGCCTATGGCTACACCTTC.

CDR3 DNA: TGTGCCAGTAGTAGGCCCGGCGGGACCTCTGGAAACACCATATATTTT. Residues: CASSRPGGTSGNTIYF. The chain has TRBV19 and TRBJ1-3; TRBD1 might be the D (5 bases). Germline V gene lookup returns CDR1 LNHDA and CDR2 SQIVND (reference sequence). V dropped 4 bases and J dropped 0 bases, with 13 bases sitting between them. The CDR3 totals 16 residues.

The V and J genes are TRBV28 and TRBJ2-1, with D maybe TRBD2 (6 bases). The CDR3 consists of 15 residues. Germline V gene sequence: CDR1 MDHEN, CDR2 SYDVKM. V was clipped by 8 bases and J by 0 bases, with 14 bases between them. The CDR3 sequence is CASGLASVSYNEQFF. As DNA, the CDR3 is TGTGCCAGCGGCCTGGCTAGCGTCTCCTACAATGAGCAGTTCTTC.

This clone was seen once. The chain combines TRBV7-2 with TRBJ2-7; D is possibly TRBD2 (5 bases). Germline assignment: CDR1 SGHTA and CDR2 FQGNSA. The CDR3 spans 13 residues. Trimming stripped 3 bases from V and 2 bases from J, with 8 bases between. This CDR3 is CASSFTRTYEQYF. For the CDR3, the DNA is TGTGCCAGCAGCTTTACTAGAACCTACGAGCAGTACTTC. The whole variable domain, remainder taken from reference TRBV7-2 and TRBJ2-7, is GAGVSQSPSNKVTEKGKDVELRCDPISGHTALYWYRQSLGQGLEFLIYFQGNSAPDKSGLPSDRFSAERTGGSVSTLTIQRTQQEDSAVYLCASSFTRTYEQYFGPGTRLTVT.

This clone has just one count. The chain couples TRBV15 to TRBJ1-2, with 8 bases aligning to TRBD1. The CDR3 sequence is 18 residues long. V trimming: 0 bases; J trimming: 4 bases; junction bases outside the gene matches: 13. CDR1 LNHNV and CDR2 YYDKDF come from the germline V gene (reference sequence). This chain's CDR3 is CATSRDPPGQGRGYGYTF. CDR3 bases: TGTGCCACCAGCAGAGATCCGCCAGGACAGGGAAGGGGCTATGGCTACACCTTC.

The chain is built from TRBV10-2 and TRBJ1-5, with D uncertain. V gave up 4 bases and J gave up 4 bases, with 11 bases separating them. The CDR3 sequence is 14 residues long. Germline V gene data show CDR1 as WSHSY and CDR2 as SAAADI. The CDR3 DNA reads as TGCGCCAGCAGTGTCGCGACACCGAATCAGCCCCAGCATTTT. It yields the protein CASSVATPNQPQHF.

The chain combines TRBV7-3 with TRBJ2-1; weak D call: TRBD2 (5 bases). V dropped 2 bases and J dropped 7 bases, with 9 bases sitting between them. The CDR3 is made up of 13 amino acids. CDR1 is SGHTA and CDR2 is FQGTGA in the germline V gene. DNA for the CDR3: TGTGCCAGCAGCTTATTTTCGGGAAATGAGCAGTTCTTC. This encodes CASSLFSGNEQFF.

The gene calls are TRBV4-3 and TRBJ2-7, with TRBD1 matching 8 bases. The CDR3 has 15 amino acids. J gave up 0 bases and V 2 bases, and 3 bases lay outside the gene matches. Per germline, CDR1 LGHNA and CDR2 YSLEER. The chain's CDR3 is CASSQIGQGSYEQYF. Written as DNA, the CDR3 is TGCGCCAGCAGCCAAATAGGACAGGGCTCCTACGAGCAGTACTTC.

The CDR3 protein is CASSIGGISGNQPQHF. CDR3 DNA: TGTGCCAGTAGTATTGGGGGGATTTCTGGCAATCAGCCCCAGCATTTT. V and J are TRBV19 and TRBJ1-5, with D tentatively TRBD1 (5 bases). The CDR3 spans 16 residues. Germline CDR1 and CDR2: LNHDA and SQIVND (reference sequence). The ends were cut back, 3 bases at V and 2 bases at J, with 14 bases in the middle.

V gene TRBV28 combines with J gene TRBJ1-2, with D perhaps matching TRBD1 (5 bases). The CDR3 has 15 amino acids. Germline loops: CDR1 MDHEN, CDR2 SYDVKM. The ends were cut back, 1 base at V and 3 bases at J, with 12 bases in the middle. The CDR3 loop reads CASSLYQGLHYGYTF. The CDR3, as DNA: TGTGCCAGCAGTTTATACCAGGGACTCCACTATGGCTACACCTTC.

The CDR3 DNA reads TGTGCCAGCAGCCCGACGCTGCGGGGCTACGAGCAGTACTTC. Its translation is CASSPTLRGYEQYF. The chain has TRBV7-6 and TRBJ2-7; a weak D match, TRBD2 (6 bases). This CDR3 has 14 amino acids. V dropped 5 bases and J dropped 3 bases, with 14 bases sitting between them. Germline V gene lookup returns CDR1 SGHVS and CDR2 FNYEAQ.

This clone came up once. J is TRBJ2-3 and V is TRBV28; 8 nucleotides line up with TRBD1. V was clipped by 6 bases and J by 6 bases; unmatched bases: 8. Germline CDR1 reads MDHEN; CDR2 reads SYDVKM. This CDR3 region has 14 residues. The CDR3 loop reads CASSLDRERDTQYF. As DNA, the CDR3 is TGTGCCAGCAGCTTGGACAGGGAGAGGGATACGCAGTATTTT.